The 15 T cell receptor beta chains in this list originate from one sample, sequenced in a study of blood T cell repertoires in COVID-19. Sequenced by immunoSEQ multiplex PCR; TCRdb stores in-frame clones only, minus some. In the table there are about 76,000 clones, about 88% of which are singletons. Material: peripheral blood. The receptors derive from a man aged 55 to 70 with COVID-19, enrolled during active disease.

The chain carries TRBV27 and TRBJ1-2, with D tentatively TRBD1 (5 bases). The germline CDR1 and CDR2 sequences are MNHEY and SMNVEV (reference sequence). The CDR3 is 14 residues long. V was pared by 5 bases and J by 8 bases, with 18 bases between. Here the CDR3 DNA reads TGTGCCAGCAGTCCAACCTCAGGGTGGGGAGGCTACACCTTC. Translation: CASSPTSGWGGYTF.

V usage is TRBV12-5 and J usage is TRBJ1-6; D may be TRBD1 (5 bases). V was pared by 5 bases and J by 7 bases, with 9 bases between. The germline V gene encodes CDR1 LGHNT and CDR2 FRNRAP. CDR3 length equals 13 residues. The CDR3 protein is CASGITGNSPLHF. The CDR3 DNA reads TGTGCTAGTGGTATAACAGGAAATTCACCCCTCCACTTT.

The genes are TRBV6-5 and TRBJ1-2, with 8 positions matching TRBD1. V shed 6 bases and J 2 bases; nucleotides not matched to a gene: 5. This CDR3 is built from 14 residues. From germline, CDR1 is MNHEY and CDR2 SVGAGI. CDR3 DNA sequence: TGTGCCAGCAGGGGGGGACAGGTGAACTATGGCTACACCTTC. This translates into CASRGGQVNYGYTF.

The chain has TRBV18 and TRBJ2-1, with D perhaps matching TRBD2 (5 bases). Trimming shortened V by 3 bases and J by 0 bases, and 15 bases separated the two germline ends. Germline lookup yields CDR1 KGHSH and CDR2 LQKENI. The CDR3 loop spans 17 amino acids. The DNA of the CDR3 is TGTGCCAGCTCACCGGCCGGGAAAACGAGCTCCTACAATGAGCAGTTCTTC. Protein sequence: CASSPAGKTSSYNEQFF.

The CDR3 DNA is TGCGCCAGCAGTCGTTACTTGGGGAAGACTACTACGACAGATACGCAGTATTTT. Translating gives CASSRYLGKTTTTDTQYF. The chain uses TRBV5-1 and TRBJ2-3; tentative D call: TRBD2 (5 bases). Deletions cut 5 bases from V and 3 bases from J, with 25 bases between. Germline CDR1 SGHRS, CDR2 YFSETQ. The CDR3 runs 18 residues.

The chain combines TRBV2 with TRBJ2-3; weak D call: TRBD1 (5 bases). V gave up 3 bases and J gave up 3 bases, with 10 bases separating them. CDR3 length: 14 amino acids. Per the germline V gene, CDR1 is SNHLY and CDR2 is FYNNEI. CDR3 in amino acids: CASSDRVGTDTQYF. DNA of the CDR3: TGTGCCAGCAGTGACAGGGTCGGGACAGATACGCAGTATTTT.

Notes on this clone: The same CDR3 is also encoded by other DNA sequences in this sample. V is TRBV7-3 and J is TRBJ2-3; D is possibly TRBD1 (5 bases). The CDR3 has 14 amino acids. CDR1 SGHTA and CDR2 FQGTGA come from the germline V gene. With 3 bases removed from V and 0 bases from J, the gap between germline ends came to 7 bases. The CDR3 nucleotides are TGTGCCAGCAGCTTTTCAGGGAGCACAGATACGCAGTATTTT. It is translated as CASSFSGSTDTQYF. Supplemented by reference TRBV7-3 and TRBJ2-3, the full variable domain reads GAGVSQTPSNKVTEKGKYVELRCDPISGHTALYWYRQSLGQGPEFLIYFQGTGAADDSGLPNDRFFAVRPEGSVSTLKIQRTERGDSAVYLCASSFSGSTDTQYFGPGTRLTVL.

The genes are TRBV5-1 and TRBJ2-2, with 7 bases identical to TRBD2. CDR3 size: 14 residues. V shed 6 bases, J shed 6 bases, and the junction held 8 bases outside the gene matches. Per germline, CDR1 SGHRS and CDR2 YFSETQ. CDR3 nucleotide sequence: TGCGCCAGCAAAAGACTAGCTTCGGCCGGGGAGCTGTTTTTT. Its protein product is CASKRLASAGELFF.

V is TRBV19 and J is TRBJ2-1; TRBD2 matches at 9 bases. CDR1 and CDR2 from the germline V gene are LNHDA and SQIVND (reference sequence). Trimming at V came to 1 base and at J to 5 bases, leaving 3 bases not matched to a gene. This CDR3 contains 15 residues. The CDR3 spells CASSIGAGGHNEQFF. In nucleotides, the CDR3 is TGTGCCAGTAGTATAGGTGCGGGGGGGCACAATGAGCAGTTCTTC. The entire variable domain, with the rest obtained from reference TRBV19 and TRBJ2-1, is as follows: DGGITQSPKYLFRKEGQNVTLSCEQNLNHDAMYWYRQDPGQGLRLIYYSQIVNDFQKGDIAEGYSVSREKKESFPLTVTSAQKNPTAFYLCASSIGAGGHNEQFFGPGTRLTVL.

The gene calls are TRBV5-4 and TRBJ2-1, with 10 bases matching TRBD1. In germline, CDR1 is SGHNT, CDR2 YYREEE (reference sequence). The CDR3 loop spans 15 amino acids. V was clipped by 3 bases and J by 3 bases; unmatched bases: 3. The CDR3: CASSSGDRGYNEQFF. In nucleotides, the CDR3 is TGTGCCAGCAGCTCCGGGGACAGGGGCTACAATGAGCAGTTCTTC.

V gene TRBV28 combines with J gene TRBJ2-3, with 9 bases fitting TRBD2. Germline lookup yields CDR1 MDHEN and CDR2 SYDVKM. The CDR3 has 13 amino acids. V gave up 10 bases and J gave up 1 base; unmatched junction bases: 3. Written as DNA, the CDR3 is TGTGCCATCCGGACTAGCGGCACAGATACGCAGTATTTT. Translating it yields CAIRTSGTDTQYF.

CDR3 protein: CASSRGAGSEAFF. The CDR3 nucleotides are TGTGCCAGCAGCCGGGGCGCGGGGTCGGAAGCTTTCTTT. The chain couples TRBV12-3 or TRBV12-4 to TRBJ1-1; tentatively, D is TRBD1 (5 bases). V was trimmed by 6 bases and J by 8 bases, leaving 16 bases between them. This CDR3 has 13 residues.

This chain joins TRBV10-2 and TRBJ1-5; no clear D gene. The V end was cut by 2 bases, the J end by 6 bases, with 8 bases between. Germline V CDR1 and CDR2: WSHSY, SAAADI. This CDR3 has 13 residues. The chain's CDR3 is CASSEGGRQPQHF. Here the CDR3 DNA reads TGCGCCAGCAGTGAGGGAGGACGTCAGCCCCAGCATTTT.

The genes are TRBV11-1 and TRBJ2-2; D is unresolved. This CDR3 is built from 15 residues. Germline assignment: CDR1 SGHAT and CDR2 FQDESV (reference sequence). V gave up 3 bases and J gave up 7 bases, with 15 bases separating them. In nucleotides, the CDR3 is TGTGCCAGCAGCTTGAGTGTGGTGCGTAGCGGGGAGCTGTTTTTT. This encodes CASSLSVVRSGELFF.

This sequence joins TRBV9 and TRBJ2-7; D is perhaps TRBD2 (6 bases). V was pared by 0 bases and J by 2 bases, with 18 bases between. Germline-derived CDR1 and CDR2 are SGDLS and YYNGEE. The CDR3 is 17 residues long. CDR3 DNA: TGTGCCAGCAGCGTAGGTAGAGGTCAGGGACTCCCCTACGAGCAGTACTTC. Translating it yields CASSVGRGQGLPYEQYF. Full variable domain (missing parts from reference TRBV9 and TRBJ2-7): DSGVTQTPKHLITATGQRVTLRCSPRSGDLSVYWYQQSLDQGLQFLIQYYNGEERAKGNILERFSAQQFPDLHSELNLSSLELGDSALYFCASSVGRGQGLPYEQYFGPGTRLTVT.